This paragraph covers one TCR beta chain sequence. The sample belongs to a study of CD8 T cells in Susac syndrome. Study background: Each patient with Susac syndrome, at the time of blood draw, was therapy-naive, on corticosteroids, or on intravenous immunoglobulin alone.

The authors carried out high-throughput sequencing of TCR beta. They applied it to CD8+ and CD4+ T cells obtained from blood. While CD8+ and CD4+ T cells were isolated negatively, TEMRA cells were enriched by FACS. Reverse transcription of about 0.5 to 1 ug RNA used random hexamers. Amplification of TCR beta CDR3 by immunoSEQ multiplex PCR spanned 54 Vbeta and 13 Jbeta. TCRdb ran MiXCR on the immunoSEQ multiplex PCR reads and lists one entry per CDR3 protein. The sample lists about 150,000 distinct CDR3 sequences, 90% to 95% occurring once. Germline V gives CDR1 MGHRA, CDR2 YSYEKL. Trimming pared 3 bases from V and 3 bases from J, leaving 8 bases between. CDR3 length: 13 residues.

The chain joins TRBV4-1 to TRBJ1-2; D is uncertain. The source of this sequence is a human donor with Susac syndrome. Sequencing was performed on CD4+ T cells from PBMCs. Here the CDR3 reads CASSHQVYYGYTF. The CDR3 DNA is TGCGCCAGCAGCCACCAGGTTTACTATGGCTACACCTTC.